The 20 T cell receptor beta chains given below trace back to one sample, sequenced in a study of PD-1 blockade in classical Hodgkin lymphoma. Assay used: immunoSEQ multiplex PCR; TCRdb lists only in-frame clones, some missing. The sample has 15,000 to 20,000 clones, roughly 83% seen once. All patients relapsed after autologous stem cell transplantation, and brentuximab vedotin exposure varied. The sequencing here drew on peripheral blood mononuclear cells (PBMCs), taken before the second cycle of nivolumab. These receptors were obtained from a human donor with classical Hodgkin lymphoma.

A remark on this clone: This sample includes further DNA sequences coding for the same CDR3. The V and J genes are TRBV10-3 and TRBJ1-1, with TRBD1 as a possible D gene (5 bases). Germline assignment: CDR1 ENHRY and CDR2 SYGVKD. V shed 0 bases and J shed 0 bases, with 14 bases lying between them. CDR3 size: 17 residues. The CDR3 reads CAISESGAVLMNTEAFF. The CDR3 DNA reads as TGTGCCATCAGTGAGTCAGGGGCTGTGTTGATGAACACTGAAGCTTTCTTT.

The chain employs TRBV30 and TRBJ2-7; no definite D call. CDR3 length: 12 amino acids. CDR1 GTSNPN and CDR2 SVGIG come from the germline V gene (reference sequence). With 2 bases removed from V and 6 bases from J, the gap between germline ends came to 11 bases. The DNA for the CDR3 is TGTGCCTGGAGTCCGGATACGGGCGAGCAGTACTTC. Translated, it gives CAWSPDTGEQYF.

This chain uses TRBV19 with TRBJ1-5; D ambiguous. V was clipped by 1 base and J by 6 bases, with 19 bases between them. Per the germline V gene, CDR1 is LNHDA and CDR2 is SQIVND (reference sequence). The CDR3 has 17 residues. CDR3 sequence (DNA): TGTGCCAGTAGTATAGGCAGCCGAACCGACGAGGGTCAGCCCCAGCATTTT. It translates to CASSIGSRTDEGQPQHF.

As regards this clone: One end of the junction does not line up with germline, which may come from a read error. Other DNA sequences within the sample encode an identical CDR3. CDR3 loop: CASSQDWFRGHEQYF. The DNA for the CDR3 is TGCGCCAGTAGCCAAGATTGGTTTAGGGGGCACGAGCAGTACTTC. The chain employs TRBV4-3 and TRBJ2-7; 7 bases fit TRBD1. CDR3 length: 15 residues. Germline V gives CDR1 LGHNA, CDR2 YSLEER.

The CDR3 region is CASRPQGAGGTQYF. DNA for the CDR3: TGTGCCAGCAGGCCTCAGGGGGCAGGGGGGACCCAGTACTTC. This sequence joins TRBV6-5 and TRBJ2-5; 8 bases fit TRBD1. The J segment lost 7 bases and the V segment lost 6 bases, leaving 10 bases of the junction unmatched. Germline CDR1 is MNHEY and CDR2 is SVGAGI. The CDR3 covers 14 residues.

The chain has TRBV5-6 and TRBJ1-6, with no clear D. Germline loops: CDR1 SGHDT, CDR2 YYEEEE. The CDR3 totals 15 residues. Trimming left V 4 bases short and J 5 bases short, with 13 bases between. This CDR3 reads CASSPPASNNSPLHF. As DNA, the CDR3 is TGTGCCAGCAGCCCCCCAGCTTCAAATAATTCACCCCTCCACTTT. Full variable domain (outside the CDR3, taken from reference TRBV5-6 and TRBJ1-6): DAGVTQSPTHLIKTRGQQVTLRCSPKSGHDTVSWYQQALGQGPQFIFQYYEEEERQRGNFPDRFSGHQFPNYSSELNVNALLLGDSALYLCASSPPASNNSPLHFGNGTRLTVT.

This clone occurred a few times. The CDR3 is CASSPSGNQPQHF. The CDR3 coding sequence is TGTGCCAGTAGTCCGTCGGGCAATCAGCCCCAGCATTTT. This chain joins TRBV19 and TRBJ1-5; D is ambiguous. Between the trimmed V and J ends, which lost 5 bases and 2 bases, there was a span of 7 bases. The V gene's germline CDR1 is LNHDA and CDR2 SQIVND (reference sequence). The CDR3 totals 13 residues.

The V call is TRBV4-2, the J call TRBJ1-1; D is undetermined. The length of the CDR3 is 13 residues. The germline V gene has CDR1 LGHNA and CDR2 YNFKEQ. Trimming left V 1 base short and J 7 bases short, with 10 bases between. CDR3 sequence reads: CASSQGLTNEAFF. CDR3 DNA: TGTGCCAGCAGCCAAGGACTTACCAATGAAGCTTTCTTT.

This chain joins TRBV7-9 and TRBJ1-4; D unclear. CDR1 SEHNR and CDR2 FQNEAQ come from the germline V gene (reference sequence). V lost 2 bases, J lost 8 bases, and 15 bases lay in between. The CDR3 totals 15 residues. The CDR3 bases are TGTGCCAGCAGCTTAAAAGGGTCGAGGAAGGAAAAACTGTTTTTT. It specifies CASSLKGSRKEKLFF.

The J gene is TRBJ2-6, the V gene TRBV27; D call uncertain. The CDR3 length is 13 residues. Trimming shortened V by 3 bases and J by 2 bases, and 2 bases separated the two germline ends. Germline CDR1 and CDR2: MNHEY and SMNVEV (reference sequence). CDR3 in amino acids: CASSFPGANVLTF. The CDR3 DNA reads as TGTGCCAGCAGTTTTCCTGGGGCCAACGTCCTGACTTTC.

The table lists this clone with a few counts. The gene calls are TRBV9 and TRBJ2-4, with 7 nucleotides matching TRBD2. From germline, CDR1 is SGDLS and CDR2 YYNGEE. This CDR3 spans 17 amino acids. The trim removed 3 bases at V and 0 bases at J, leaving 9 bases unmatched. This CDR3 is CASSATSTGGAKNIQYF. The CDR3 coding sequence is TGTGCCAGCAGCGCTACCTCAACGGGGGGAGCCAAAAACATTCAGTACTTC.

This clone turned up a few times. The rearrangement uses TRBV7-2 and TRBJ2-7; tentatively, D is TRBD2 (5 bases). Germline CDR1 SGHTA, CDR2 FQGNSA. This CDR3 is built from 14 residues. The V gene lost 2 bases and the J gene lost 4 bases, with 12 bases spanning the gap. CDR3 DNA sequence: TGTGCCAGCAGCTTAAGTGGGAGCGTATACGAGCAGTACTTC. Translation gives CASSLSGSVYEQYF.

A few counts support this clone. The chain carries TRBV29-1 and TRBJ2-7; TRBD1 might be the D (6 bases). CDR1 and CDR2 from the germline V gene are SQVTM and ANQGSEA. This CDR3 has 13 residues. Deletions cut 7 bases from V and 0 bases from J, with 13 bases between. CDR3 region: CSGRQADSYEQYF. CDR3 in DNA: TGCAGCGGCCGACAGGCTGACTCCTACGAGCAGTACTTC.

The chain carries TRBV6-5 and TRBJ1-5; 7 nucleotides agree with TRBD1. V lost 8 bases to trimming and J lost 4 bases; unmatched junction nucleotides: 5. CDR1 and CDR2 (germline): MNHEY, SVGAGI. The CDR3 has 13 residues. In DNA form, the CDR3 reads TGTGCCAGCCAATTGACAGGGAATCAGCCCCAGCATTTT. Translation: CASQLTGNQPQHF.

J is TRBJ1-5 and V is TRBV12-5, with a weak D call TRBD1 (5 bases). Per germline, CDR1 LGHNT and CDR2 FRNRAP. This CDR3 is built from 15 residues. V was clipped by 0 bases and J by 3 bases, with 9 bases between them. In DNA, the CDR3 is TGTGCTAGTGGTTTGGTATCACAGGACAATCAGCCCCAGCATTTT. Its translation is CASGLVSQDNQPQHF.

The chain is built from TRBV18 and TRBJ2-2, with no clear D. CDR1 is KGHSH and CDR2 is LQKENI in the germline V gene. Trimming took 0 bases from V and 5 from J, leaving 13 bases between them. This CDR3 contains 16 residues. The CDR3, as DNA: TGTGCCAGCTCACCACCCAACGTCCAGGATACCGGGGAGCTGTTTTTT. Amino acids: CASSPPNVQDTGELFF. Drawing the rest from reference TRBV18 and TRBJ2-2, the complete variable domain is NAGVMQNPRHLVRRRGQEARLRCSPMKGHSHVYWYRQLPEEGLKFMVYLQKENIIDESGMPKERFSAEFPKEGPSILRIQQVVRGDSAAYFCASSPPNVQDTGELFFGEGSRLTVL.

The chain has TRBV28 and TRBJ1-1, with D hard to call. The CDR3 is 17 residues long. The V end was cut by 7 bases, the J end by 0 bases, with 21 bases between. Germline-derived CDR1 and CDR2 are MDHEN and SYDVKM. The CDR3 reads CASTLGEPRHLNTEAFF. DNA for the CDR3: TGTGCCAGCACCCTTGGGGAACCGAGACACCTGAACACTGAAGCTTTCTTT.

The chain links TRBV19 to TRBJ2-5; 14 positions agree with TRBD2. V was clipped by 6 bases and J by 2 bases; unmatched bases: 5. The CDR3 runs to 16 residues. In germline, CDR1 is LNHDA, CDR2 SQIVND (reference sequence). CDR3 loop: CASSGLAGGGQETQYF. In DNA, the CDR3 is TGTGCCAGTAGCGGACTAGCGGGGGGCGGGCAAGAGACCCAGTACTTC.

The V and J genes are TRBV6-6 and TRBJ2-7; no reliable D call. CDR1 and CDR2 (germline): MNHNY, SVGAGI (reference sequence). This CDR3 has 14 amino acids. The ends were cut back, 6 bases at V and 0 bases at J, with 12 bases in the middle. The CDR3 nucleotides are TGTGCCAGCAGCCCGACGGTAAGCTCCTACGAGCAGTACTTC. Protein sequence: CASSPTVSSYEQYF.

The genes are TRBV11-3 and TRBJ1-3; D is perhaps TRBD1 (5 bases). Germline V lookup: CDR1 SGHNT, CDR2 YENEEA. V was cut by 3 bases and J by 2 bases, with 8 bases left in between. CDR3 length: 14 amino acids. The DNA for the CDR3 is TGTGCCAGCAGCTTGGGGGAAACTGGAAACACCATATATTTT. Translation gives CASSLGETGNTIYF.